The clone carrying this T cell receptor (beta chain) was seen more than once but under ten times. These data come from a study of identical twins. MiXCR, applied by TCRdb to the 5' RACE reads, yields one record per CDR3 protein. Of around 570,000 distinct CDR3 sequences in the sample, nearly 10% were seen once. The germline CDR1 and CDR2 sequences are MNHEY and SVGEGT. After removal of 3 bases from V and 3 bases from J, the junction contained 11 bases not matched to a gene. The length of the CDR3 is 16 residues. The sample was also reused in another study, on yellow fever vaccine responses in identical twins.

The rearrangement links TRBV6-2 or TRBV6-3 to TRBJ2-7; TRBD1 aligns across 7 bases. This clonotype was obtained from a young woman in good health. Sequencing was carried out using PBMCs. CDR3 sequence: CASSYARDSLYYEQYF. The CDR3 nucleotides read TGTGCCAGCAGTTATGCCCGGGACAGCCTCTACTACGAGCAGTACTTC.